Reported below is one T cell receptor (beta chain). The V and J ends lost 5 bases and 6 bases respectively, with 23 bases between them. This CDR3 has 17 residues. Germline V CDR1 and CDR2: PRHDT, FYEKMQ (reference sequence). The data originate from a study of blood T cell repertoires in COVID-19. As processed by the authors: Using reference gene primer amplification, nucleated cell counts were estimated. TCRdb's table, derived via immunoSEQ multiplex PCR, lists solely in-frame clones and lacks some. From that table come the V and J calls and clone size; the DNA was used to work out D and trimming. The sample holds some 110,000 clones; around 83% are singletons and the top ten take about 16%.

The chain uses TRBV13 and TRBJ2-1; D possibly corresponds to TRBD2 (6 bases). Sequencing used peripheral blood. This clonotype was sampled from a woman older than 75 with acute or convalescent COVID-19. The chain's CDR3 is CASSPEEGQRTINEQFF. CDR3 nucleotide sequence: TGTGCCAGCAGCCCCGAGGAGGGTCAAAGGACAATCAATGAGCAGTTCTTC.